The sequence of this TCR beta chain was determined in a study of blood T cell repertoires in COVID-19. Deletions cut 5 bases from V and 5 bases from J, with 15 bases between. This CDR3 spans 14 amino acids. Germline V lookup: CDR1 SGHTA, CDR2 FQGTGA. As handled by the study authors: By means of reference gene primer amplification, nucleated cell counts were estimated. Assay used: immunoSEQ multiplex PCR; TCRdb lists only in-frame clones, some missing. The V and J calls and clone size were taken over from that table, and D and trimming were inferred from the DNA. The sample yields 130,000 or so clones, approximately 70% seen once.

Sequenced: peripheral blood. This clonotype was obtained from a woman in her seventies with acute or convalescent COVID-19. The rearrangement links TRBV7-3 to TRBJ1-1, with D tentatively TRBD1 (5 bases). DNA of the CDR3: TGTGCCAGCAGCCCTGATGGGGCCGGGACTGAAGCTTTCTTT. It specifies CASSPDGAGTEAFF.